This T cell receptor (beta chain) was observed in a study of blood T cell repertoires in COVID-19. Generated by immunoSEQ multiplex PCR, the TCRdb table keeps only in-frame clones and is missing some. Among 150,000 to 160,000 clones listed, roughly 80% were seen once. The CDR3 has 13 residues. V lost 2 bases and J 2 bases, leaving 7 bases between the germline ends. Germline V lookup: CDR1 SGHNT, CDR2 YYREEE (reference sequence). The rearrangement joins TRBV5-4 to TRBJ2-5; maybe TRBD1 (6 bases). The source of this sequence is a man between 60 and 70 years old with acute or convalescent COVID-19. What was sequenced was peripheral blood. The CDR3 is CASSFQGQETQYF. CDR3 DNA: TGTGCCAGCAGCTTTCAGGGGCAAGAGACCCAGTACTTC.